The subject of this entry is one T cell receptor beta chain. Data came from immunoSEQ multiplex PCR; TCRdb stores just in-frame clones and leaves some out. The sample yields tens of thousands of clones, over 60% seen once. Trimming removed 0 bases from V and 10 bases from J; junction bases left unmatched: 9. CDR1 ENHRY and CDR2 SYGVKD come from the germline V gene. This CDR3 spans 16 amino acids. These data come from a study of STAT5B mutations in CD4+ large granular lymphocyte leukemia. The J gene is TRBJ1-6, the V gene TRBV10-3, with 7 bases aligning to TRBD1. The sequence was collected from a human donor in good health. Sequenced: CD4+ T cells from blood buffy coats. The chain's CDR3 is CAISESDRQGASPLHF. In nucleotides, the CDR3 is TGTGCCATCAGTGAGTCGGATAGACAGGGCGCCTCACCCCTCCACTTT.